This TCR beta chain was sequenced in a study of shared clonotypes between healthy human individuals. Broader study findings: Sequencing depth was expected to influence donor clonotype sharing. Sharing across four donors was highest in naive CD4 (around 5%) and lowest in memory CD8 (about 0.4%). Sampling was confined to blood; repertoires within tissues likely differ.

A remark on this clone: Antigen: not known.

Naive CD8 isolation took CD45RO-negative cells positively selected for CCR7 and excluded terminally differentiated effector memory CD45RA+ cells. The donors, healthy adults who were HIV-negative, had experienced no recent acute infections or vaccinations. This CDR3 is built from 16 residues. Assay used: immunoSEQ multiplex PCR; TCRdb lists only in-frame clones, some missing. Of about 2.1 million clones detected, about 94% appear once; the ten largest clones hold 1.5% to 2%. The sequenced sample consisted of naive CD8+ T cells from PBMCs. The receptor comes from a man aged 18 to 29 in good health. Some clones in this sample may be carry-over from other donors' samples. The genes are TRBV21-1 and TRBJ2-2. TRBV21-1 is classified as a pseudogene. The DNA for the CDR3 is TGTGCCAGCAGCAACGCCTCTTGTCAGAACACCGGGGAGCTGTTTTTT. It yields the protein CASSNASCQNTGELFF.